These T cell receptor beta chains were read from a single sample in a study of shared clonotypes between healthy human individuals. Repertoires were generated with immunoSEQ multiplex PCR, while TCRdb's copy carries only in-frame clones and drops some. The sample yields around 500,000 clones, about 85% seen once. The sequenced material came from PBMCs. The source is a woman aged 40 to 50 in good health. Some clones in this sample may be carry-over from other donors' samples. CDR3s include the opening cysteine and the closing phenylalanine or tryptophan. A D gene is named only where the DNA matches it firmly.

>TRBV5-1|15|TRBJ1-1|TRBD1
CASSNRTGRNTEAFF
TGCGCCAGCAGCAACCGGACAGGGAGGAACACTGAAGCTTTCTTT
>TRBV5-6|15|TRBJ2-1|-
CASRTTGTSYNEQFF
TGTGCCAGCAGGACAACCGGGACCTCCTACAATGAGCAGTTCTTC
>TRBV2|15|TRBJ1-6|TRBD1
CASSEMDRARSPLHF
TGTGCCAGCAGTGAGATGGACAGGGCTCGTTCACCCCTCCACTTT
>TRBV5-1|15|TRBJ2-1|TRBD1
CASSPGTGAYNEQFF
TGCGCCAGCAGCCCCGGGACAGGGGCCTACAATGAGCAGTTCTTC
>TRBV27|18|TRBJ2-6|TRBD2
CASQRAGRLASGANVLTF
TGTGCCAGCCAGAGAGCGGGACGACTAGCCTCTGGGGCCAACGTCCTGACTTTC
>TRBV6-1|18|TRBJ2-7|-
CASSEIIADSTSLYEQYF
TGTGCCAGCAGTGAGATAATTGCTGACTCAACTAGTCTCTACGAGCAGTACTTC
>TRBV4-2|14|TRBJ2-7|-
CASSPRRPSYEQYF
TGTGCCAGCAGCCCGAGGAGGCCATCCTACGAGCAGTACTTC
>TRBV7-2|14|TRBJ2-2|-
CASSLDFSTGELFF
TGTGCCAGCAGCTTAGATTTCAGCACCGGGGAGCTGTTTTTT
>TRBV11-2|15|TRBJ2-1|TRBD2
CASSLVGEGHNEQFF
TGTGCCAGCAGCTTAGTGGGGGAGGGCCACAATGAGCAGTTCTTC
>TRBV27|17|TRBJ2-2|TRBD2
CASSFLGTSGRTGELFF
TGTGCCAGCAGTTTCCTAGGGACTAGCGGGAGAACCGGGGAGCTGTTTTTT
>TRBV28|14|TRBJ1-1|TRBD1
CASRTDRESIEAFF
TGTGCCAGCAGGACCGACAGGGAAAGTATTGAAGCTTTCTTT
>TRBV7-2|15|TRBJ2-7|-
CASSLNAGNTYEQYF
TGTGCCAGCAGCTTAAACGCGGGGAATACCTACGAGCAGTACTTC
>TRBV28|16|TRBJ2-7|-
CASSLSPGRISYEQYF
TGTGCCAGCAGTTTATCTCCGGGACGGATCTCCTACGAGCAGTACTTC
>TRBV5-1|14|TRBJ2-2|-
CASSPQGITGELFF
TGCGCCAGCAGCCCCCAGGGGATTACCGGGGAGCTGTTTTTT
>TRBV6-5|13|TRBJ2-7|TRBD2
CASEVSGTGEQYF
TGTGCCAGCGAAGTTAGCGGGACCGGGGAGCAGTACTTC